Detailed here is one T cell receptor (beta chain). Measured with immunoSEQ multiplex PCR; TCRdb has only the in-frame clones, and not every one. The repertoire holds about 240,000 clones, with approximately 87% as singletons. This sample is drawn from a study of blood T cell repertoires in COVID-19. The germline gives CDR1 KGHSH, CDR2 LQKENI. The CDR3 totals 14 residues. The V and J ends lost 1 base and 2 bases respectively, with 5 bases between them. This chain joins TRBV18 and TRBJ1-4; a weak D match, TRBD1 (5 bases). This receptor was taken from a man in his fifties or sixties with acute or convalescent COVID-19. The sample taken for sequencing was peripheral blood. CDR3 DNA sequence: TGTGCCAGCTCACCACAGGGGACTAATGAAAAACTGTTTTTT. It yields the protein CASSPQGTNEKLFF.